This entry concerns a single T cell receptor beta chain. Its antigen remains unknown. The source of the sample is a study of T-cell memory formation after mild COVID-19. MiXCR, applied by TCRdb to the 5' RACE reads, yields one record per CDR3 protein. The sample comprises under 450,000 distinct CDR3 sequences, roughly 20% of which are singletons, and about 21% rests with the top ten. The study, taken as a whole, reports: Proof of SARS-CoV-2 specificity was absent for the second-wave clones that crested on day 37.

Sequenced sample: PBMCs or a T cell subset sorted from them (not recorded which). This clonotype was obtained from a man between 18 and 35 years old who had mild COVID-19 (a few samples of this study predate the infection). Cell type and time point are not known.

CDR3 coding DNA: TGTGCCAGCAGCTCACCCGACAGGCTGGGGGATACGCAGTATTTT. It translates to CASSSPDRLGDTQYF. The chain links TRBV7-6 to TRBJ2-3, with D perhaps matching TRBD1 (6 bases). There are 15 residues in the CDR3. V lost 4 bases and J lost 6, with 17 bases in between. Germline V gives CDR1 SGHVS, CDR2 FNYEAQ.